What follows are 14 T cell receptor beta chains derived from one specimen sequenced in a study of blood T cell repertoires in COVID-19. TCRdb's table, derived via immunoSEQ multiplex PCR, lists solely in-frame clones and lacks some. The data contain hundreds of thousands of clones, 70% to 90% of them seen just once; the ten biggest clones take up roughly 10%. Material: peripheral blood. The receptors originated from a man between 50 and 59 years old with COVID-19, enrolled during active disease.

The V call is TRBV19, the J call TRBJ2-2, with TRBD2 identical over 13 bases. The germline gives CDR1 LNHDA, CDR2 SQIVND (reference sequence). The CDR3 runs 17 residues. V shed 4 bases and J 6 bases; nucleotides not matched to a gene: 8. The CDR3 spells CASSSPGTSGIAGELFF. CDR3 DNA: TGTGCCAGTAGTAGCCCCGGGACTAGCGGGATAGCCGGGGAGCTGTTTTTT.

V usage is TRBV5-1 and J usage is TRBJ2-2; D gene uncertain. The CDR3 runs to 14 residues. The V end lost 2 bases, the J end lost 3 bases, and 8 bases lay between the germline ends. CDR1 is SGHRS, CDR2 YFSETQ, per germline. CDR3 sequence (DNA): TGCGCCAGCAGCTTAACTATTTACACCGGGGAGCTGTTTTTT. This gives the protein CASSLTIYTGELFF.

V gene TRBV9 combines with J gene TRBJ2-7; TRBD2 agrees at 11 bases. Germline CDR1 SGDLS, CDR2 YYNGEE. The V gene end was trimmed by 0 bases and the J gene end by 7 bases; junction bases not matched to a gene: 3. This CDR3 is 14 amino acids long. The DNA for the CDR3 is TGTGCCAGCAGCGTAGGACTAGCGGGGCGTGAGCAGTACTTC. Its protein product is CASSVGLAGREQYF.

The chain employs TRBV28 and TRBJ2-1, with a weak D call TRBD2 (7 bases). This CDR3 contains 18 residues. Germline values: CDR1 MDHEN, CDR2 SYDVKM. Trimming took 4 bases from V and 4 from J, leaving 23 bases between them. In DNA, the CDR3 is TGTGCCAGCAGTTCTGCGGGTGTTCCCGGGGGGACATACAATGAGCAGTTCTTC. It translates to CASSSAGVPGGTYNEQFF.

The gene calls are TRBV19 and TRBJ1-5; 8 bases align to TRBD1. Germline lookup yields CDR1 LNHDA and CDR2 SQIVND (reference sequence). The CDR3 is 14 amino acids. V was clipped by 7 bases and J by 7 bases; unmatched bases: 9. CDR3 DNA: TGTGCCAGTATGGTGGCAGGGGGCGACCAGCCCCAGCATTTT. Translation gives CASMVAGGDQPQHF. The full variable domain, completed using reference TRBV19 and TRBJ1-5, is DGGITQSPKYLFRKEGQNVTLSCEQNLNHDAMYWYRQDPGQGLRLIYYSQIVNDFQKGDIAEGYSVSREKKESFPLTVTSAQKNPTAFYLCASMVAGGDQPQHFGDGTRLSIL.

This chain connects TRBV5-1 to TRBJ2-3; 7 nucleotides match TRBD1. The J segment lost 4 bases and the V segment lost 0 bases, leaving 5 bases of the junction unmatched. The CDR3 consists of 15 residues. Germline loops: CDR1 SGHRS, CDR2 YFSETQ. The CDR3 sequence: CASSLAKGAADTQYF. The CDR3 nucleotides read TGCGCCAGCAGCTTGGCCAAGGGGGCTGCAGATACGCAGTATTTT.

V usage is TRBV3-1 (or the pseudogene TRBV3-2) and J usage is TRBJ1-4; TRBD1 agrees at 7 bases. The ends lost 2 bases at V and 6 bases at J; junction bases unmatched: 3. Germline CDR1 is LGHDT and CDR2 is YNNKEL (reference sequence). CDR3 size: 14 residues. Here the CDR3 reads CASSQTGTDEKLFF. The CDR3 bases are TGTGCCAGCAGCCAAACCGGGACAGATGAAAAACTGTTTTTT.

This clone was picked up one time. The chain carries TRBV27 and TRBJ2-5, with 9 bases fitting TRBD2. The J segment lost 5 bases and the V segment lost 7 bases, leaving 11 bases of the junction unmatched. Germline V CDR1 and CDR2: MNHEY, SMNVEV (reference sequence). The CDR3 contains 15 residues. The CDR3 sequence: CASTLAGKIGETQYF. The CDR3 DNA sequence: TGTGCCAGCACCCTAGCGGGGAAGATAGGGGAGACCCAGTACTTC.

This clone was seen once. The chain joins TRBV4-1 to TRBJ1-1; 7 bases align to TRBD1. V lost 1 base to trimming and J lost 7 bases; unmatched junction nucleotides: 3. The germline CDR1 and CDR2 sequences are MGHRA and YSYEKL. The CDR3 sequence is 13 residues long. CDR3 residues: CASSQGGTVEAFF. The CDR3 DNA reads as TGCGCCAGCAGCCAAGGGGGGACAGTTGAAGCTTTCTTT.

The chain joins TRBV9 to TRBJ1-6; 7 positions match TRBD1. This CDR3 is 15 amino acids long. Germline CDR1 and CDR2: SGDLS and YYNGEE. Germline trimming cut 3 bases from V and 6 bases from J; bases unmatched to any gene: 6. In nucleotides, the CDR3 is TGTGCCAGCAGCGGGGCAGGGGGATCTAATTCACCCCTCCACTTT. It encodes CASSGAGGSNSPLHF. The variable domain in full, completed from reference TRBV9 and TRBJ1-6, reads DSGVTQTPKHLITATGQRVTLRCSPRSGDLSVYWYQQSLDQGLQFLIQYYNGEERAKGNILERFSAQQFPDLHSELNLSSLELGDSALYFCASSGAGGSNSPLHFGNGTRLTVT.

The chain links TRBV9 to TRBJ2-3, with TRBD1 as a possible D gene (5 bases). The germline V gene has CDR1 SGDLS and CDR2 YYNGEE. The CDR3 extends over 16 amino acids. Trimming left V 4 bases short and J 2 bases short, with 17 bases between. CDR3 nucleotide sequence: TGTGCCAGCAGCCACTTCGACAGTTTATACACAGATACGCAGTATTTT. Translation gives CASSHFDSLYTDTQYF.

The genes are TRBV7-2 and TRBJ1-2; 7 bases are shared with TRBD1. Germline V gene sequence: CDR1 SGHTA, CDR2 FQGNSA. The CDR3 is 16 residues long. The J segment lost 2 bases and the V segment lost 1 base, leaving 7 bases of the junction unmatched. DNA for the CDR3: TGTGCCAGCAGCTTAGGTCCCGGGACAGCGAACTATGGCTACACCTTC. Encoded protein: CASSLGPGTANYGYTF.

The rearrangement uses TRBV9 and TRBJ1-4, with 10 positions matching TRBD1. CDR1 SGDLS and CDR2 YYNGEE come from the germline V gene. The CDR3 is 15 residues long. V lost 3 bases to trimming and J lost 7 bases; unmatched junction nucleotides: 6. The CDR3 DNA follows: TGTGCCAGCAGCGAGTCGGGGACAGGGGTTGAAAAACTGTTTTTT. Its protein is CASSESGTGVEKLFF.

The V gene is TRBV5-6, the J gene TRBJ2-7; D is possibly TRBD2 (5 bases). The CDR3 has 12 amino acids. V lost 2 bases and J lost 7, with 10 bases in between. Germline V gene data show CDR1 as SGHDT and CDR2 as YYEEEE. CDR3 sequence reads: CASSLMTGEQYF. The CDR3 DNA reads as TGTGCCAGCAGCTTAATGACGGGGGAGCAGTACTTC.